What follows describes a single T cell receptor (beta chain). These data are taken from a study of shared clonotypes between healthy human individuals. TCRdb's copy holds only in-frame clones and misses some; the assay was immunoSEQ multiplex PCR. This table has some 2,000,000 clones, more than 90% appearing once. CDR1 and CDR2 (germline): SEHNR, FQNEAQ (reference sequence). V lost 2 bases and J lost 8, with 12 bases in between. This CDR3 is built from 13 residues. The sequence was obtained from a man aged 18 to 30 in good health. This chain connects TRBV7-9 to TRBJ1-2; the D is unclear. The source material was naive CD4+ T cells sorted from blood. Subset indicated: CD45RA+ positively selected. Here the CDR3 reads CASSLYPEGGYTF. For the CDR3, the DNA is TGTGCCAGCAGCTTATACCCCGAAGGAGGCTACACCTTC.